What follows are 11 T cell receptor beta chains derived from one specimen sequenced in a study of response to subunit inactivated influenza vaccine. In TCRdb, the RT-PCR reads were re-called with MiXCR into one record per CDR3 protein. The sample lists 630,000 or so distinct CDR3 sequences, 15% to 17% occurring once. This material consisted of PBMCs from blood, taken less than 13 days after vaccination. These receptor sequences come from a man in his forties or fifties who received an inactivated influenza vaccine.

This clonotype was recorded a few times. J is TRBJ1-5 and V is TRBV4-1, with unresolved D. Deletions cut 1 base from V and 6 bases from J, with 13 bases between. The CDR3 length is 15 residues. Germline V gene lookup returns CDR1 MGHRA and CDR2 YSYEKL. CDR3 region: CASSQVAGGGQPQHF. For the CDR3, the DNA is TGCGCCAGCAGCCAAGTAGCGGGCGGAGGTCAGCCCCAGCATTTT.

This clonotype was detected only a few times. The gene calls are TRBV6-5 and TRBJ1-4, with D maybe TRBD1 (5 bases). CDR3 size: 13 residues. V was trimmed by 3 bases and J by 8 bases, leaving 10 bases between them. Germline CDR1 and CDR2: MNHEY and SVGAGI. CDR3 amino acids: CASSYRTQEKLFF. The CDR3 nucleotides read TGTGCCAGCAGTTATCGGACACAAGAAAAACTGTTTTTT.

There are many counts of this clonotype. V usage is TRBV4-1 and J usage is TRBJ1-6; D is uncertain. This CDR3 has 12 residues. Deletions cut 1 base from V and 8 bases from J, with 3 bases between. Germline values: CDR1 MGHRA, CDR2 YSYEKL. The CDR3 sequence is CASSQADSPLHF. As DNA, the CDR3 is TGCGCCAGCAGCCAAGCTGATTCACCCCTCCACTTT.

This clonotype was seen a handful of times. The rearrangement uses TRBV11-2 and TRBJ2-2, with D possibly being TRBD1 (5 bases). V was trimmed by 1 base and J by 4 bases, leaving 7 bases between them. The CDR3 length is 14 residues. Germline V lookup: CDR1 SGHAT, CDR2 FQNNGV. The CDR3: CASSLARATGELFF. CDR3 nucleotides: TGTGCCAGCAGCTTAGCCAGGGCCACCGGGGAGCTGTTTTTT.

This clonotype was counted at least ten times. The chain carries TRBV15 and TRBJ1-3, with TRBD1 as a possible D gene (6 bases). The V gene's germline CDR1 is LNHNV and CDR2 YYDKDF (reference sequence). The length of the CDR3 is 18 residues. Trimming left V 0 bases short and J 3 bases short, with 18 bases between. The CDR3 nucleotides are TGTGCCACCAGCAGAGATTGGGGGGGCGCGCCGATTGGAAACACCATATATTTT. Translation gives CATSRDWGGAPIGNTIYF.

The CDR3 loop reads CASSLVLPGSSYEQYF. For the CDR3, the DNA is TGTGCCAGCAGCTTAGTATTGCCCGGAAGCTCCTACGAGCAGTACTTC. The V and J genes are TRBV11-2 and TRBJ2-7; D unclear. Germline V gives CDR1 SGHAT, CDR2 FQNNGV. This CDR3 has 16 amino acids. The V gene lost 1 base and the J gene lost 0 bases, with 13 bases spanning the gap.

Remarks on this clonotype: A much larger clonotype is one base distant, so this may be a read error. This chain joins TRBV5-1 and TRBJ2-5, with TRBD1 as a possible D gene (6 bases). Germline lookup yields CDR1 SGHRS and CDR2 YFSETQ. The CDR3 extends over 16 amino acids. Trimming took off 0 bases at V and 4 bases at J, with 16 bases between the two ends. CDR3 in amino acids: CASSLASVGAAETQYF. As DNA, the CDR3 is TGCGCCAGCAGCTTGGCTTCGGTGGGGGCCGCAGAGACCCAGTACTTC.

This clonotype was detected only a few times. The chain joins TRBV29-1 to TRBJ2-3, with TRBD2 matching over 12 bases. In germline, CDR1 is SQVTM, CDR2 ANQGSEA. Trimming at V came to 0 bases and at J to 1 base, leaving 14 bases not matched to a gene. The CDR3 runs to 20 residues. Here the CDR3 DNA reads TGCAGCGTTGAAGATCGTGGGGCTAGCGGGAGGGCCCTCGGCACAGATACGCAGTATTTT. Protein product: CSVEDRGASGRALGTDTQYF.

The gene calls are TRBV5-4 and TRBJ2-2; 10 bases align to TRBD1. The CDR3 consists of 15 residues. After removal of 3 bases from V and 6 bases from J, the junction contained 5 bases not matched to a gene. CDR1 and CDR2 (germline): SGHNT, YYREEE (reference sequence). The CDR3 region is CASSYRGQGAGELFF. For the CDR3, the DNA is TGTGCCAGCAGCTACCGAGGACAGGGGGCCGGGGAGCTGTTTTTT.

CDR3 nucleotides: TGCAGTGCTAGAGATCGCCGTTTCGCGGCAGATACGCAGTATTTT. It is translated as CSARDRRFAADTQYF. This rearrangement joins TRBV20-1 to TRBJ2-3, with D unclear. The CDR3 spans 15 residues. Per the germline V gene, CDR1 is DFQATT and CDR2 is SNEGSKA (reference sequence). Trimming removed 0 bases from V and 4 bases from J, with 14 bases in between.

The chain links TRBV6-5 to TRBJ2-5; tentative D call: TRBD1 (7 bases). Germline CDR1 and CDR2: MNHEY and SVGAGI. V was clipped by 4 bases and J by 3 bases, with 24 bases between them. CDR3 size: 18 residues. The DNA of the CDR3 is TGTGCCAGCAGTTGCCCCGAGGAGGGACAGTGCAAGGAAGAGACCCAGTACTTC. Translating gives CASSCPEEGQCKEETQYF.